Listed here are 10 T cell receptor beta chains from one sample, sequenced in a study of response to subunit inactivated influenza vaccine. One entry per CDR3 protein results from TCRdb running MiXCR on the RT-PCR reads. Of over 800,000 distinct CDR3 sequences listed, 21% were seen once; the top ten hold about a tenth. Material: PBMCs from blood, obtained about 5 days after vaccination. The source of these receptors is a man in his forties or fifties who received an inactivated influenza vaccine.

The chain joins TRBV6-1 to TRBJ2-3; 8 bases are a match to TRBD1. Germline lookup yields CDR1 MNHNS and CDR2 SASEGT. V lost 5 bases and J lost 4; bases outside the gene matches: 11. This CDR3 contains 16 residues. The CDR3 spells CASSPHLGQGADTQYF. The CDR3, as DNA: TGTGCCAGCAGTCCCCACCTCGGACAGGGTGCAGATACGCAGTATTTT.

This rearrangement joins TRBV28 to TRBJ2-7, with 7 bases fitting TRBD1. This CDR3 spans 14 amino acids. The germline V gene encodes CDR1 MDHEN and CDR2 SYDVKM. The trim removed 6 bases at V and 0 bases at J, leaving 5 bases unmatched. The CDR3 loop is CASRQQGSSYEQYF. DNA of the CDR3: TGTGCCAGCAGACAACAGGGGAGCTCCTACGAGCAGTACTTC.

This chain links TRBV21-1 with TRBJ2-2; the tabulated D call, TRBD1, remains unverified against the DNA. TRBV21-1 is a recognized pseudogene. This CDR3 is built from 15 residues. The CDR3: CASSKVQGDTGELFF. Written as DNA, the CDR3 is TGTGCCAGCAGCAAGGTGCAGGGTGACACCGGGGAGCTGTTTTTT.

This clonotype appeared a few times. V is TRBV28 and J is TRBJ2-2, with no clear D. Germline V gene lookup returns CDR1 MDHEN and CDR2 SYDVKM. V lost 1 base and J lost 9, with 12 bases in between. The CDR3 spans 14 residues. The CDR3 is CASSLFEDPRELFF. The CDR3 coding sequence is TGTGCCAGCAGTTTATTCGAGGACCCCCGGGAGCTGTTTTTT.

This clonotype has only a few counts. The V and J genes are TRBV30 and TRBJ2-5, with TRBD1 identical over 9 bases. The CDR3 runs 15 residues. The V segment lost 3 bases and the J segment 6 bases; nucleotides outside the gene matches: 11. Germline assignment: CDR1 GTSNPN and CDR2 SVGIG (reference sequence). The CDR3 here is CAWREKQGARQTQYF. The DNA for the CDR3 is TGTGCCTGGAGGGAGAAACAGGGGGCTCGGCAGACCCAGTACTTC.

This sequence joins TRBV21-1 and TRBJ2-7; TRBD1 is the table's D call, not checked against the DNA. TRBV21-1 is described as a pseudogene. The CDR3 contains 18 residues. In DNA form, the CDR3 reads TGTGCCAGCAGCTATCGACGATGGGGACAGGTAATCTCCTACGAGCAGTACTTC. This translates into CASSYRRWGQVISYEQYF.

The chain has TRBV28 and TRBJ2-3, with a tentative D call TRBD1 (6 bases). The CDR3 has 15 residues. Germline V gene sequence: CDR1 MDHEN, CDR2 SYDVKM. Trimming stripped 2 bases from V and 2 bases from J, with 11 bases between. The CDR3 region has the DNA TGTGCCAGCAGTTTAGGTGACAGGCCCACAGATACGCAGTATTTT. Protein product: CASSLGDRPTDTQYF.

The chain is built from TRBV28 and TRBJ1-5; D unclear. Germline V lookup: CDR1 MDHEN, CDR2 SYDVKM. V gave up 4 bases and J gave up 4 bases, with 8 bases separating them. CDR3 length: 13 amino acids. The DNA of the CDR3 is TGTGCCAGCAGTTATCCTAATAATCAGCCCCAGCATTTT. Translating gives CASSYPNNQPQHF.

The chain combines TRBV12-3 or TRBV12-4 with TRBJ2-1, with TRBD2 matching 11 bases. The CDR3 sequence is 14 residues long. Trimming at V came to 2 bases and at J to 8 bases, leaving 2 bases not matched to a gene. The CDR3 spells CASSLTSGSHEQFF. The CDR3, as DNA: TGTGCCAGCAGTTTAACTAGCGGGAGCCATGAGCAGTTCTTC.

The chain employs TRBV20-1 and TRBJ2-3; D possibly corresponds to TRBD2 (6 bases). Trimming took 0 bases from V and 2 from J, leaving 15 bases between them. The CDR3 runs to 16 residues. The germline V gene encodes CDR1 DFQATT and CDR2 SNEGSKA (reference sequence). The CDR3 nucleotides read TGCAGTGCTAGAGATTTGCTAGCGACTCACACAGATACGCAGTATTTT. Translated, it gives CSARDLLATHTDTQYF.